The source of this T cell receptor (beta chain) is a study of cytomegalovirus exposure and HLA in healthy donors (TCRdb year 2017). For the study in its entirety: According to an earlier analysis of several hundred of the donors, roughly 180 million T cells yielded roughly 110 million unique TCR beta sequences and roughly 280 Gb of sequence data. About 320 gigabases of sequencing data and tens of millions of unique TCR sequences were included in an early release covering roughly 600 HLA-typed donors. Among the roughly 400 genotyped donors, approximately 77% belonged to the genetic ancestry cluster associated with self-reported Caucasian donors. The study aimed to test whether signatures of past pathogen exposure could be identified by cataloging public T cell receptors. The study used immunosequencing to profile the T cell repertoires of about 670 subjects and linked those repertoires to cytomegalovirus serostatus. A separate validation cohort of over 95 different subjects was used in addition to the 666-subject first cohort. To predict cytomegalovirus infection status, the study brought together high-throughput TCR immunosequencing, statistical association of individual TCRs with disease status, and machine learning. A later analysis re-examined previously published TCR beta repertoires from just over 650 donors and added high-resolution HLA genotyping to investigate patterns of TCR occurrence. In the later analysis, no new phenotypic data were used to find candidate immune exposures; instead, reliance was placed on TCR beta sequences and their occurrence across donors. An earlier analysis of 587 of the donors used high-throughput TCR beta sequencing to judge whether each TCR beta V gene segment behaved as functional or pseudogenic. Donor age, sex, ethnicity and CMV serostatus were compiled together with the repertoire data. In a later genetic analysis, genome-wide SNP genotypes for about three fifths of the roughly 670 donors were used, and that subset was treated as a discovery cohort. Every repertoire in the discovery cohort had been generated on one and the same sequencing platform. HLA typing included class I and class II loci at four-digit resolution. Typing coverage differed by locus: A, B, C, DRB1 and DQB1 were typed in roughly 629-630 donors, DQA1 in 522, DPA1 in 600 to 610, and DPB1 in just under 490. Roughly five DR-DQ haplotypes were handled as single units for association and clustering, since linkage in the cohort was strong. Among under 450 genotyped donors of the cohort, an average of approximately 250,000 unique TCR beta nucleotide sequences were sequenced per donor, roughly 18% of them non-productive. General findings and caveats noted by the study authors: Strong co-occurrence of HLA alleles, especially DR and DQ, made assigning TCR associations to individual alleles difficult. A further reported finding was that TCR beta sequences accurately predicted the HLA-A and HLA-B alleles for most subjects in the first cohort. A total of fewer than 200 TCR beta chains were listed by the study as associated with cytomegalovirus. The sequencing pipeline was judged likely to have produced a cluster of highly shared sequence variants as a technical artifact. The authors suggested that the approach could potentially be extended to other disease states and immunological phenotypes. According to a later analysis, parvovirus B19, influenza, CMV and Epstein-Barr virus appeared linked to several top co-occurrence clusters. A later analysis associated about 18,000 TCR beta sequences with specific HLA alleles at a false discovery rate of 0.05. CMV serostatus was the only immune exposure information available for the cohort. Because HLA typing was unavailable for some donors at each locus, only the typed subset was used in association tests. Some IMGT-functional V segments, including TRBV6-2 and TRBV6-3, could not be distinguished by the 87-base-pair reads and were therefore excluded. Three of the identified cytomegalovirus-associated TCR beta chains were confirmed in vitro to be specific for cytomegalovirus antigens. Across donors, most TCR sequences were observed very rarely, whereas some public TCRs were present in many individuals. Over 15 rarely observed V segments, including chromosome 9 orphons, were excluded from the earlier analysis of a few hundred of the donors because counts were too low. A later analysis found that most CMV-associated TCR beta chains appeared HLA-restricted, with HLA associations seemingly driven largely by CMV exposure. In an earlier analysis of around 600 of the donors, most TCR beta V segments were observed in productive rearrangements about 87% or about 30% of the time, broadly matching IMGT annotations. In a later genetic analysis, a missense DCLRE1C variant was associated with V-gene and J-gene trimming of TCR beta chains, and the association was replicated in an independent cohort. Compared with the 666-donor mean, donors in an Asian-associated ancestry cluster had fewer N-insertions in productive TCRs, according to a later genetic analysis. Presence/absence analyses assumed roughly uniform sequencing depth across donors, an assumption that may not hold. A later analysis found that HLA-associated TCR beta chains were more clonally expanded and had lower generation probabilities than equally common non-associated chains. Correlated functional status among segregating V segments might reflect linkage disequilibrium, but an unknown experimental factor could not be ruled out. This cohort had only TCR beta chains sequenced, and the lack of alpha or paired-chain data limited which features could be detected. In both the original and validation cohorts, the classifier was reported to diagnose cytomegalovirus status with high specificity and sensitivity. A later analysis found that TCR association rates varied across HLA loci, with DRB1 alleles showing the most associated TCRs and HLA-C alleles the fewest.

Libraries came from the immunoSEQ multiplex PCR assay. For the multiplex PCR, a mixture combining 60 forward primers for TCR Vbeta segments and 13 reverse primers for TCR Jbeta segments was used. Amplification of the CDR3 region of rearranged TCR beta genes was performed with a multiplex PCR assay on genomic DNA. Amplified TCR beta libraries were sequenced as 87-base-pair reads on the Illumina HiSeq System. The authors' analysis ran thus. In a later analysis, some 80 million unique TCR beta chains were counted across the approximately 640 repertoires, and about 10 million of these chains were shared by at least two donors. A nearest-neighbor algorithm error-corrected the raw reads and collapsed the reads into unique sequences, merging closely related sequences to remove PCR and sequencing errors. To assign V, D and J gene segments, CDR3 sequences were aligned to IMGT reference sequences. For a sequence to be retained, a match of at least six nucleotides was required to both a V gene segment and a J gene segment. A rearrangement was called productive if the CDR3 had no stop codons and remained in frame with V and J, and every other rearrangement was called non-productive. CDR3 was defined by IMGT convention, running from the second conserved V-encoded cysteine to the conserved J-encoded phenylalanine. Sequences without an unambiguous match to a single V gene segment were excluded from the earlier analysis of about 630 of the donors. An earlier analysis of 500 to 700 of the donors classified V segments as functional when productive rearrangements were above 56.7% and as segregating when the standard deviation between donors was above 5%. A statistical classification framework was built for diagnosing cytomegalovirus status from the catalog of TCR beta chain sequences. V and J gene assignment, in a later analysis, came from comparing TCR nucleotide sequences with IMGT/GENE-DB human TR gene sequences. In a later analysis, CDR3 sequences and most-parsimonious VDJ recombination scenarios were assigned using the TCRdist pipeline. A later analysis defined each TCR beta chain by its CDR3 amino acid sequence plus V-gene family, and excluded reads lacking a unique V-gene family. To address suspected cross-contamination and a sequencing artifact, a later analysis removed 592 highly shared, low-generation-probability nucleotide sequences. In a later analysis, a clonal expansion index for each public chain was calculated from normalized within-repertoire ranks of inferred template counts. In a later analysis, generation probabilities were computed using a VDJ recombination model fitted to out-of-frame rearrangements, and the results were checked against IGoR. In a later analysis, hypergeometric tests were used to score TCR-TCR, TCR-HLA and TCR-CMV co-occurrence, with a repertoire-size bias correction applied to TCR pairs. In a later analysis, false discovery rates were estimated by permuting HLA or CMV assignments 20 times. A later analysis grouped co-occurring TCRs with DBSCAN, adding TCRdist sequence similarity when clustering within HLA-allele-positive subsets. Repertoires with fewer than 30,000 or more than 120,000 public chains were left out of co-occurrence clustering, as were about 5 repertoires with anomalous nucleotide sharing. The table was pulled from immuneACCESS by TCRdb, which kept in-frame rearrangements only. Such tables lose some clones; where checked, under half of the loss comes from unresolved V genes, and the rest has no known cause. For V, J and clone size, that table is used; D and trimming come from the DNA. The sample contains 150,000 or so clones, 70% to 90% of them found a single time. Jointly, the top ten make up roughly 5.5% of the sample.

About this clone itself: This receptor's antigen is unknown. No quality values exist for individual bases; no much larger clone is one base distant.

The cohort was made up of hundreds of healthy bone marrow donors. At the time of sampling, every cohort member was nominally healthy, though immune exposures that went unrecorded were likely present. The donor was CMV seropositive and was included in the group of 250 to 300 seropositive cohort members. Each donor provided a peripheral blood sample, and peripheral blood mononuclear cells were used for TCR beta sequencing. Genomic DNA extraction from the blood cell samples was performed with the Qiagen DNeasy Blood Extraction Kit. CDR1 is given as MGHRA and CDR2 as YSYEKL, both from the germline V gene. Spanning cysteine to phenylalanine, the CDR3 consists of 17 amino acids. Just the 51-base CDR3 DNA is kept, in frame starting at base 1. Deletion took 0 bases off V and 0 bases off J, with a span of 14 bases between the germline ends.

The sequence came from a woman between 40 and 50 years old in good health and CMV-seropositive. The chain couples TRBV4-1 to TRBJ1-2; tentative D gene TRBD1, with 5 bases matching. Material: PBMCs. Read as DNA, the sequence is TGCGCCAGCAGCCAAGATCCAGGGCATCGGGCTAACTATGGCTACACCTTC. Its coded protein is CASSQDPGHRANYGYTF.